This TCR beta chain was recovered during a study of T cells in Graves' hyperthyroidism and ophthalmopathy (dated by TCRdb to the late 2010s). With respect to the entire study: Peripheral blood was collected at initial diagnosis, before any treatment. To identify TCR V-J signatures that set the groups apart, the researchers used a discovery cohort of 95 to 100 patients, made up of roughly 40 with Graves' ophthalmopathy and around 58 with stable Graves' hyperthyroidism. Prospective prediction of ophthalmopathy was tested in an independent validation cohort consisting of roughly 19 hyperthyroidism patients and approximately 16 patients who later progressed to ophthalmopathy. The 100 or so discovery patients were divided at random into training and test sets in a 7:3 ratio. The study also compared thyroid tissue and blood T-cell repertoires from about 6 Graves' hyperthyroidism patients. Once sampling was done, hyperthyroidism patients were given methimazole at a starting dose of 30 mg daily, whereas ophthalmopathy patients were given high-dose intravenous methylprednisolone. The paper describes TCR Vbeta CDR3 sequencing of roughly 130 peripheral blood samples, made up of around 41 ophthalmopathy patients, 70 to 75 hyperthyroidism patients and about 17 progressor patients.

Ophthalmopathy patients had moderately to severely active disease, Clinical Activity Score of at least 3, NOSPECS grade of at least 4, and duration under 3 months. Any patient with an uncontrolled infection, another autoimmune disease, pregnancy or lactation was excluded. Diagnoses were based on clinical symptoms, serum thyroxine and TRAb, thyroid ultrasound and orbital computed tomography. Ficoll-Paque density gradient centrifugation was used to isolate PBMCs from 8.5 to 10 ml of fresh peripheral blood. Total RNA was extracted using Trizol reagent, and RNA quality was assessed on an Agilent 2100 Bioanalyzer. V and J are truncated by 3 bases and 3 bases respectively, leaving an intervening sequence of 17 bases. Including the terminal cysteine and phenylalanine, the CDR3 comprises 16 residues. The only DNA kept is the CDR3, 48 bases in frame from the first base. The TCR beta CDR3 regions were amplified from the RNA transcripts. The first round of RT-PCR for the TCR CDR3 was performed with the HTBI primer set and the Qiagen OneStep RT-PCR kit. Libraries were constructed in a second round of multiplex PCR, after which size selection and purification were carried out. Libraries were sequenced paired-end with 100 bp reads on an Illumina HiSeq2000. The study's own analysis went as follows. SOAPnuke was used to process the raw data, removing reads that contained adapters or uncalled bases, had a mean Phred below 15, or lacked an exact match to the constant primer or identifier. High-quality paired reads were merged using COPE v1.2.5, and each unique nucleotide sequence was defined as a clonotype. MiTCR v1.1 was used to align clonotypes to the IMGT TRBV, TRBD and TRBJ reference segments. Only V-J combinations with frequency above 0.0001, covering approximately 99% of repertoires, were analysed. A TCS score was defined as the ratio between F50 (clonal expansion) and ExV (chaos), using BLOSUM62-based TCRdist between CDR3 peptides within each V-J. Welch's t-statistics and random forest reduced around 510 V-J features to about 12, which were used in a naive Bayes classifier (R e1071). The public reads were reprocessed in TCRdb via fastp at Q25 and MiXCR, keeping in-frame beta chains. Entries are consolidated by CDR3 protein sequence, retaining the most common genes and DNA. The V and J calls reflect TCRdb's pipeline rather than the authors' work. This sample gives 450,000 to 550,000 distinct CDR3 sequences in total; around a quarter of them show up just once. The ten largest account for around 11% of the sample.

The paper's findings and limits, for the study overall: Blood samples also contained most of the expanded thyroid clonotypes (frequency above 0.001), which suggests that blood repertoires may reflect thyroid immune responses. In cross-validation, a model built on a 13 V-J signature told ophthalmopathy apart from stable hyperthyroidism with approximately 91% sensitivity and roughly 81% specificity, and in testing the same model reached 80%/75%. No statistical method was used to fix the sample size in advance, and group allocation was not hidden from the investigators. During validation, the model predicted progression to ophthalmopathy a median of roughly 7.1 months ahead of onset, with approximately 70% sensitivity and 72.22% specificity.

This clonotype was seen ten or more times. It has no known antigen specificity. No clone much larger than this one lies a single base away; base qualities are absent. This chain is built from TRBV12-3 or TRBV12-4 and TRBJ2-5; TRBD2 is a weak D gene call, 6 bases matching. The sample was blood. This TCR was sampled from a woman in her thirties with Graves' ophthalmopathy. The bases read TGTGCCAGCAGTTTCCCTAGGCGTGGCGGGGAAGAGACCCAGTACTTC. It translates as CASSFPRRGGEETQYF.